A selection of T cell receptor beta chains follows, all from one sample in a study of T cells after yellow fever vaccination. TCRdb analysed the 5' RACE reads with MiXCR anew, one entry per CDR3 protein. The sample records a few hundred thousand distinct CDR3 sequences, roughly 7.5% being singletons. The sequenced sample was PBMCs, obtained more than 35 days after the first yellow fever vaccination. All receptors derive from a young man who received the YFV17D yellow fever vaccine. Both conserved end residues are part of each CDR3. The order of the fields is J gene, clone size, V gene, CDR3 length, D gene, CDR3 DNA, CDR3 protein. A D gene is named only where the DNA matches it firmly. A row's size may be missing; if present it is once, few, many or a size class.

>TRBJ2-5|few|TRBV7-9|11|.
TGTGCCAGCAGCCCTGCCAGGGTCCAGTACTTC
CASSPARVQYF
>TRBJ1-4|.|TRBV14|17|.
TGTGCCAGCAGCCGGTACCGCGGCGCGACTAAGGATGAAAAACTGTTTTTT
CASSRYRGATKDEKLFF
>TRBJ2-5|.|TRBV12-3/TRBV12-4|12|TRBD2
TGTGCCAGCAGGCGGGGGGGAGAGGCCCAGTACTTC
CASRRGGEAQYF
>TRBJ1-5|many|TRBV12-3/TRBV12-4|13|TRBD1
TGTGCCACGACAGGGGGCCCCGGACAGCCCCAGCATTTT
CATTGGPGQPQHF
>TRBJ2-7|.|TRBV5-4|14|.
TGTGCCAGCCACAGGTCCTCGGGGGCCTACGAGCAGTACTTC
CASHRSSGAYEQYF
>TRBJ1-2|.|TRBV20-1|12|.
TGCAGTGCTGGAGAGCAGAGATATGGCTACACCTTC
CSAGEQRYGYTF
>TRBJ1-2|many|TRBV19|12|.
TGTGCCAGTAGTAGGGCAACGTACGGCTACACCTTC
CASSRATYGYTF
>TRBJ1-1|.|TRBV7-2|13|.
TGTGCCAGCAGGACAGGTCCCGGGGCGGAAGCTTTCTTT
CASRTGPGAEAFF
>TRBJ1-2|many|TRBV3-1|15|.
TGTGCCAGCAGCCAAGATGCGAGTGGGGTAGGTGGCTACACCTTC
CASSQDASGVGGYTF
>TRBJ2-1|few|TRBV10-1|13|.
TGCGCCAGCAGCGCCGCAGGGAACGGCGAGCAGTTCTTC
CASSAAGNGEQFF
>TRBJ2-3|.|TRBV3-1|16|.
TGTGCCAGCAGCCAAGCTCCGGGGTCGTACACAGATACGCAGTATTTT
CASSQAPGSYTDTQYF
>TRBJ1-1|.|TRBV5-1|16|.
TGCGCCAGCAGCTTGAAGGTCTCCCTCGGGAACACTGAAGCTTTCTTT
CASSLKVSLGNTEAFF
>TRBJ2-1|.|TRBV6-5|13|.
TGTGCCAGCAGTTACGCGGGGTACAATGAGCAGTTCTTC
CASSYAGYNEQFF
>TRBJ1-5|few|TRBV7-2|17|.
TGTGCCAGCAGCTTAGAGCCGGCGGGGTGGGGGTATCAGCCCCAGCATTTT
CASSLEPAGWGYQPQHF
>TRBJ2-3|.|TRBV7-8|16|.
TGTGCCAGCAGCTTGAGCTGGGACGGAAGCACAGATACGCAGTATTTT
CASSLSWDGSTDTQYF
>TRBJ1-1|.|TRBV29-1|15|.
TGCAGCGTCGTACCCAGGGGACTCCCGAACACTGAAGCTTTCTTT
CSVVPRGLPNTEAFF
>TRBJ1-4|few|TRBV7-2|14|TRBD1
TGTGCCAGCAGACTTGACAGGGCGTCGGGAAAACTGTTTTTT
CASRLDRASGKLFF
>TRBJ1-1|.|TRBV18|15|TRBD1
TGTGCCAGCTCACCAGACAGGGGGCCCGGCACTGAAGCTTTCTTT
CASSPDRGPGTEAFF
>TRBJ2-3|.|TRBV9|16|TRBD2
TGTGCCAGCAGCCCCGGGGGACTAGAGAGCACAGATACGCAGTATTTT
CASSPGGLESTDTQYF
>TRBJ2-7|few|TRBV6-5|14|.
TGTGCCAGCAGTTACTCGACAGAGACCTACGAGCAGTACTTC
CASSYSTETYEQYF
>TRBJ1-2|.|TRBV5-5|14|.
TGTGCCAGCCTGCTGGGTACTAATGGGTATGGCTACACCTTC
CASLLGTNGYGYTF
>TRBJ2-2|.|TRBV7-2|15|.
TGTGCCAGCAGCCTGTACGGACAGAACACCGGGGAGCTGTTTTTT
CASSLYGQNTGELFF
>TRBJ2-5|.|TRBV4-3|16|TRBD2
TGCGCCAGCAGCCAAGATATTACCGGGGGGGGTTTGACCCAGTACTTC
CASSQDITGGGLTQYF
>TRBJ1-5|few|TRBV5-6|15|.
TGTGCCAGCAGCTCCGGACAGTATAGCAATCAGCCCCAGCATTTT
CASSSGQYSNQPQHF
>TRBJ1-1|.|TRBV20-1|15|.
TGCAGTGCTAGAGATTGGGGATTGTCGAACACTGAAGCTTTCTTT
CSARDWGLSNTEAFF
>TRBJ1-5|once|TRBV2|13|.
TGTGCCAGCAGTGACTGGGTCGATCAGCCCCAGCATTTT
CASSDWVDQPQHF
>TRBJ2-4|.|TRBV28|17|.
TGTGCCAGCAGTTTATCGGGGGCGCTTCTAGCCAAAAACATTCAGTACTTC
CASSLSGALLAKNIQYF
>TRBJ2-1|few|TRBV9|15|TRBD1
TGTGCCAGCAGCCCGATAGACAGGGGGAGCAATGAGCAGTTCTTC
CASSPIDRGSNEQFF
>TRBJ1-2|.|TRBV20-1|15|TRBD1
TGCAGTGCTAGTGGGGACAGGGTCACTGGCTATGGCTACACCTTC
CSASGDRVTGYGYTF
>TRBJ1-3|few|TRBV4-1|15|.
TGCGCCAGCAGCCAAGTTGGAGACTCTGGAAACACCATATATTTT
CASSQVGDSGNTIYF
>TRBJ1-1|many|TRBV9|13|.
TGTGCCAGCAGCTTCCTATTGAACACTGAAGCTTTCTTT
CASSFLLNTEAFF
>TRBJ2-4|.|TRBV27|16|.
TGTGCCAGCAGTACCCTGGGACTCACGGGGGAGGACATTCAGTACTTC
CASSTLGLTGEDIQYF
>TRBJ2-2|few|TRBV2|15|.
TGTGCCAGCAACCCGGGCGATACGAACACCGGGGAGCTGTTTTTT
CASNPGDTNTGELFF
>TRBJ2-5|many|TRBV5-1|15|.
TGCGCCAGCAGCTCCGGGGCTGGAGCATCGGAGACCCAGTACTTC
CASSSGAGASETQYF
>TRBJ1-1|many|TRBV24-1|13|.
TGTGCCACCAGGAATGGGGGGGGCACTGAAGCTTTCTTT
CATRNGGGTEAFF
>TRBJ1-1|.|TRBV20-1|15|TRBD1
TGCAGTGCTAGAAACGAGGACAGGGAGCGCACTGAAGCTTTCTTT
CSARNEDRERTEAFF
>TRBJ1-5|few|TRBV15|22|.
TGTGCCACCAGCAGAGACCCGATTCCCGGCGCGTGGGGGGGGGCGACGAATCAGCCCCAGCATTTT
CATSRDPIPGAWGGATNQPQHF
>TRBJ1-2|many|TRBV12-3/TRBV12-4|13|.
TGTGCCAGCAGCCCCGGGGGTAACTATGGCTACACCTTC
CASSPGGNYGYTF
>TRBJ2-5|.|TRBV5-1|15|.
TGCGCCAGCAGCTCCACCGTGGGACAACAAGAGACCCAGTACTTC
CASSSTVGQQETQYF
>TRBJ2-5|many|TRBV7-9|17|TRBD2
TGTGCCAGCAGCCCCCCCCGTAGCGGGGGGGAAGTAGAGACCCAGTACTTC
CASSPPRSGGEVETQYF
>TRBJ2-3|.|TRBV7-2|14|.
TGTGCCAGCAGCTTAGTTTCCGGCGCAGATACGCAGTATTTT
CASSLVSGADTQYF
>TRBJ1-1|many|TRBV7-9|15|TRBD1
TGTGCCAGCCCAACCTGGGGACAGGGGTATACTGAAGCTTTCTTT
CASPTWGQGYTEAFF
>TRBJ2-2|.|TRBV12-3/TRBV12-4|15|TRBD1
TGTGCCAGCCCAACCGGGACAGTTAACACCGGGGAGCTGTTTTTT
CASPTGTVNTGELFF